Listed below are T cell receptor beta chains from one sample, sequenced in a study of molecular identifiers for immune sequencing clone quantification. TCRdb recomputed calls from the PCR reads with MiXCR, one row per CDR3 protein. Here the sample spans around 65,000 distinct CDR3 sequences, less than 20% being singletons. The sequenced material came from naive CD8+ T cells from blood, with Jurkat cell RNA spiked in. These receptors came from a human donor in good health. Some libraries in this study had Jurkat cell RNA spiked in. The CDR3 runs from the conserved cysteine through the conserved F or W. Fields, in order: V gene, D gene, J gene, CDR3 length, clone size, CDR3 DNA, CDR3 protein. A D gene is named only where the DNA matches it firmly. Size is omitted from some rows. Given values are once, few, many or a class for expanded clones.

>TRBV28|.|TRBJ2-4|13|many
TGTGCCAGCAATGGGGGGGCCAAAAACATTCAGTACTTC
CASNGGAKNIQYF
>TRBV10-3|.|TRBJ1-5|13|many
TGTGCCACCCATGGGGGGAACAATCAGCCCCAGCATTTT
CATHGGNNQPQHF
>TRBV9|.|TRBJ2-1|11|few
TGTGCCAGCAGCGCCCTTAATGAGCAGTTCTTC
CASSALNEQFF
>TRBV19|.|TRBJ2-7|15|many
TGTGCCAGCCCAGGTCCGGGCACCTTCCTCTACGAGCAGTACTTC
CASPGPGTFLYEQYF
>TRBV10-3|.|TRBJ2-6|15|medium-sized
TGTGCCATCAGTGATGGGTTCACTGGGGCCAACGTCCTGACTTTC
CAISDGFTGANVLTF
>TRBV27|.|TRBJ2-7|13|few
TGTGCCAGCAGTTTAGATAGGAAGGGCGAGCAGTACTTC
CASSLDRKGEQYF
>TRBV4-3|.|TRBJ2-7|15|many
TGCGCCAGCAGCCAAGATAGGAATAGGGTCTACGAGCAGTACTTC
CASSQDRNRVYEQYF
>TRBV10-3|.|TRBJ2-7|13|many
TGTGCCATCAGTGAAGGGATCCCCTACGAGCAGTACTTC
CAISEGIPYEQYF
>TRBV7-9|.|TRBJ1-5|16|many
TGTGCCAGCAGCTCGGTTTTGGAGGGGGGGAATCAGCCCCAGCATTTT
CASSSVLEGGNQPQHF
>TRBV15|TRBD2|TRBJ2-7|17|many
TGTGCCACCAGCAGACAACGACTAGCGGCGAGCTCCTACGAGCAGTACTTC
CATSRQRLAASSYEQYF
>TRBV29-1|TRBD2|TRBJ2-7|14|many
TGCAGCGTGGGCTCTAGCGGGAGCGGCTACGAGCAGTACTTC
CSVGSSGSGYEQYF
>TRBV24-1|.|TRBJ2-5|17|many
TGTGCCACCAGTGATTTTTCTGGCGGGCCGGATGAAGAGACCCAGTACTTC
CATSDFSGGPDEETQYF
>TRBV28|TRBD2|TRBJ2-1|14|many
TGTGCTGCAAAGGGAGCGGGGCAGGAAAATGAGCAGTTCTTC
CAAKGAGQENEQFF
>TRBV12-3/TRBV12-4|.|TRBJ1-2|14|.
TGTGCCAGCAGGACAAAAGGGGACGGCTATGGCGACACCTTC
CASRTKGDGYGDTF
>TRBV19|.|TRBJ2-1|15|.
TGTGCCAGTAGTTCTTTGGTGAGGCGTTTGAATGAGCAGTTCTTC
CASSSLVRRLNEQFF
>TRBV7-2|.|TRBJ2-1|13|many
TGTGCCAGCAGCCCCCAGGGGATCAATGAGCAGTTCTTC
CASSPQGINEQFF
>TRBV6-6|TRBD1|TRBJ1-1|16|many
TGTGCCAGCACCACCCCGAATCAGGGGGCTGGCACTGAAGCTTTCTTT
CASTTPNQGAGTEAFF
>TRBV11-2|TRBD1|TRBJ1-1|20|many
TGTGCCAGCAGTACCACCCGTATCGCCCCTCCCGGACAGGGCAACACTGAAGCTTTCTTT
CASSTTRIAPPGQGNTEAFF
>TRBV12-3/TRBV12-4|TRBD2|TRBJ2-1|11|few
TGTGCCAGCAGTTTAACGGGGGGAAAGTTCTTC
CASSLTGGKFF
>TRBV27|.|TRBJ2-1|11|few
TGTGCCAGCAATTCATACAATGAGCAGTTCTTC
CASNSYNEQFF
>TRBV29-1|TRBD2|TRBJ2-1|18|many
TGCAGCGTTGATGGCCTAGCGGAGGCCCTAAAAAATTACAATGAGCAGTTCTTC
CSVDGLAEALKNYNEQFF
>TRBV7-9|.|TRBJ1-4|14|many
TGTGCCAGCAGCTTAGTGCGGACTAATGAAAAACTGTTTTTT
CASSLVRTNEKLFF
>TRBV7-8|TRBD2|TRBJ2-3|17|many
TGTGCCAGCAGCTTACAACTAGCGGGAGGGCCTGGAGATACGCAGTATTTT
CASSLQLAGGPGDTQYF
>TRBV14|.|TRBJ1-1|18|many
TGTGCCAGCAGCCAAGACCTACAAGTCGACCCCATGAACACTGAAGCTTTCTTT
CASSQDLQVDPMNTEAFF
>TRBV29-1|TRBD2|TRBJ2-7|13|.
TGCAGCGTTGGGGGGGGGAGCTCCTGCGAGCAGTACTTC
CSVGGGSSCEQYF
>TRBV7-9|.|TRBJ2-7|15|few
TGTGCCAGCACCCCAAGAGATAGCGCTCACTACGAGCAGTACTTC
CASTPRDSAHYEQYF
>TRBV19|TRBD1|TRBJ1-2|17|once
TGTGCCAGTAGTATATCCTCGACAGGGGTCCTTGGCTATGGCTACACCTTC
CASSISSTGVLGYGYTF
>TRBV6-5|.|TRBJ2-3|13|many
TGTGCCAGCAGTCCCACGCCCACAGATACGCAGTATTTT
CASSPTPTDTQYF
>TRBV6-5|.|TRBJ2-6|19|many
TGTGCCAGCAGTTACTTCATGACGGCCACTAGCTCTGGGGCCAACGTCCTGACTTTC
CASSYFMTATSSGANVLTF
>TRBV30|TRBD2|TRBJ2-3|13|many
TGTGCCTGGGGGGGACTAGCCACAGATACGCAGTATTTT
CAWGGLATDTQYF
>TRBV5-4|.|TRBJ1-1|13|.
TGTGCCAGCAGCTTGGACACTTACACTGAAGCTTTCTTT
CASSLDTYTEAFF
>TRBV4-1|TRBD2|TRBJ2-2|16|many
TGCGCCAGCAGCCACCTAGCGGGCTCAAACACCGGGGAGCTGTTTTTT
CASSHLAGSNTGELFF
>TRBV7-6|.|TRBJ2-7|14|few
TGTGCCAGCAGCTTAGATGATAGAACCTACGAGCAGTACTTC
CASSLDDRTYEQYF
>TRBV20-1|.|TRBJ1-2|14|many
TGCAGTGCTAGAGATGGTAGCGGGGTTGATGGCTACACCTTC
CSARDGSGVDGYTF
>TRBV28|TRBD1|TRBJ1-3|16|few
TGTGCCAGCAGTTTATATGAGACAGGGTCTGGAAACACCATATATTTT
CASSLYETGSGNTIYF
>TRBV12-3/TRBV12-4|TRBD2|TRBJ2-1|13|many
TGTGCCAGCAGAACTAGCGGACCCAATGAGCAGTTCTTC
CASRTSGPNEQFF
>TRBV6-5|.|TRBJ2-5|13|.
TGTGCCAGCAGCCAAGAACGGGGAGAGACCCAGTACTTC
CASSQERGETQYF
>TRBV20-1|TRBD1|TRBJ2-4|15|few
TGCAGTGCTAGACCGGGACAGGGGGCCAAAAACATTCAGTACTTC
CSARPGQGAKNIQYF
>TRBV25-1|.|TRBJ1-2|14|.
TGTGCCAGCAGTGAACCCCATCCCTTCTATGGCTACACCTTC
CASSEPHPFYGYTF
>TRBV27|.|TRBJ2-7|14|many
TGTGCCAGCAGTTCCTCAGGGTATTCTGACGAGCAGTACTTC
CASSSSGYSDEQYF
>TRBV7-9|TRBD2|TRBJ2-3|16|many
TGTGCCAGCAGCTTATTTGTAGCGGGAGCCACAGATACGCAGTATTTT
CASSLFVAGATDTQYF
>TRBV20-1|.|TRBJ2-5|15|many
TGCAGTGCTAGGCAGCCCAACCTACCCCAAGAGACCCAGTACTTC
CSARQPNLPQETQYF
>TRBV6-2/TRBV6-3|TRBD2|TRBJ2-1|16|many
TGTGCCAGCAGTTACTCGCCGACTAGCCCCAGGAATGAGCAGTTCTTC
CASSYSPTSPRNEQFF
>TRBV27|TRBD1|TRBJ2-7|14|.
TGTGCCAGCTCCCTCGGGACAGGGACCGACGAGCAGTACTTC
CASSLGTGTDEQYF
>TRBV7-9|TRBD1|TRBJ2-5|14|many
TGTGCCAGCTTAGAAGACAGGGTCGCCGAGACCCAGTACTTC
CASLEDRVAETQYF